The entry that follows covers one TCR beta chain sequence. The CDR3 is made up of 12 amino acids. Trimming took 8 bases from V and 3 from J, leaving 8 bases between them. CDR1 ENHRY and CDR2 SYGVKD come from the germline V gene. Some clones are missing from TCRdb's copy, which holds only in-frame ones; the method was immunoSEQ multiplex PCR. Of some 130,000 clones listed, around nine tenths are singletons. This entry belongs to a study of control samples from healthy donors and cancer patients. Sequencing was carried out using blood. The chain links TRBV10-3 to TRBJ1-5; unclear D gene. The sequence was obtained from a man aged 18 to 29 in good health. The chain's CDR3 is CAIAADNQPQHF. CDR3 in DNA: TGTGCCATCGCGGCAGACAATCAGCCCCAGCATTTT.